Sequencing of this TCR beta chain was carried out in a study of blood T cell repertoires in COVID-19. Clones were read by immunoSEQ multiplex PCR, and TCRdb kept only the in-frame ones, dropping some. The sample includes over 150,000 clones, around 84% of them seen just once. There are 15 residues in the CDR3. The V and J ends lost 3 bases and 5 bases respectively, with 17 bases between them. CDR1 and CDR2 from the germline V gene are SGHRS and YFSETQ. The receptor comes from a man at least 80 years old with acute or convalescent COVID-19. Sequencing used peripheral blood. The chain links TRBV5-1 to TRBJ1-2; D might be TRBD1 (6 bases). Written as DNA, the CDR3 is TGCGCCAGCAGCTCCCCGGGGGGCGCAGGATATGGCTACACCTTC. This codes for CASSSPGGAGYGYTF.